This entry describes one T cell receptor beta chain. Its antigen is still unknown. This record comes from a study of shared clonotypes between healthy human individuals. General study findings and limits: Among several donors, 4.5% to 5.5% of naive CD4 clonotypes were found in common.

The protocol was immunoSEQ multiplex PCR, while the TCRdb copy is restricted to in-frame clones and leaves out a portion. The sample has 1.5 million to 2.5 million clones, 85% to 95% seen once; the top ten hold 1% to 1.5%. Naive CD8 cells comprised CD45RO-negative, CCR7-positively selected cells, excluding terminally differentiated effector memory CD45RA+ cells. This TCR was sampled from a man in his late teens or twenties in good health. The sample comprised naive CD8+ T cells sorted from blood.

The CDR3 is CASSAGVMNTEAFF. The CDR3 DNA is TGTGCCAGCAGCGCAGGGGTTATGAACACTGAAGCTTTCTTT. This chain links TRBV5-4 with TRBJ1-1; D is possibly TRBD1 (6 bases). This CDR3 has 14 amino acids. Germline V gene data show CDR1 as SGHNT and CDR2 as YYREEE (reference sequence). Deletions cut 4 bases from V and 0 bases from J, with 10 bases between.